A selection of T cell receptor beta chains follows, all from one sample in a study of identical twins. TCRdb reprocessed the 5' RACE reads with MiXCR, giving one entry per CDR3 protein. The repertoire consists of fewer than 350,000 distinct CDR3 sequences, with under 9% occurring once and the leading ten covering around 2.1%. The sample also formed part of further work on yellow fever vaccine responses in identical twins.

Sequences were obtained from memory (CD45RO+) T cells sorted from blood. These receptors originate from a woman younger than 30 in good health. Both conserved end residues are part of each CDR3. Each record gives: D gene, V gene, J gene, clone size, CDR3 protein, CDR3 DNA. A D gene is named only where the DNA matches it firmly. A row's size may be missing; if present it is once, few, many or a size class.

D gene: TRBD1; V gene: TRBV11-2; J gene: TRBJ2-3; clone size: few; CDR3 protein: CASILTGTGTFTDTQYF; CDR3 DNA: TGTGCCAGCATCCTAACCGGGACAGGGACCTTCACAGATACGCAGTATTTT
D gene: TRBD2; V gene: TRBV4-2; J gene: TRBJ2-1; clone size: .; CDR3 protein: CASSQQASGVYNEQFF; CDR3 DNA: TGTGCCAGCAGCCAACAGGCTAGCGGGGTTTACAATGAGCAGTTCTTC
D gene: .; V gene: TRBV9; J gene: TRBJ2-4; clone size: .; CDR3 protein: CASSVGGELNIQYF; CDR3 DNA: TGTGCCAGCAGCGTAGGAGGGGAATTAAACATTCAGTACTTC
D gene: .; V gene: TRBV9; J gene: TRBJ2-2; clone size: once; CDR3 protein: CASSVGVGPTGELFF; CDR3 DNA: TGTGCCAGCAGCGTAGGAGTCGGGCCCACCGGGGAGCTGTTTTTT
D gene: TRBD2; V gene: TRBV3-1; J gene: TRBJ2-7; clone size: few; CDR3 protein: CASSPKREITYEQYF; CDR3 DNA: TGTGCCAGCAGCCCAAAGCGGGAGATCACCTACGAGCAGTACTTC
D gene: .; V gene: TRBV12-3/TRBV12-4; J gene: TRBJ2-4; clone size: many; CDR3 protein: CASSFLGTKNIQYF; CDR3 DNA: TGTGCCAGCAGTTTCTTGGGGACCAAAAACATTCAGTACTTC
D gene: TRBD2; V gene: TRBV29-1; J gene: TRBJ2-1; clone size: many; CDR3 protein: CSALSTSGRAIEQFF; CDR3 DNA: TGCAGCGCCCTGAGTACTAGCGGGAGGGCAATTGAGCAGTTCTTC
D gene: TRBD2; V gene: TRBV7-8; J gene: TRBJ2-2; clone size: few; CDR3 protein: CASSPRLAGEPNTGELFF; CDR3 DNA: TGTGCCAGCAGCCCACGACTAGCGGGAGAACCGAACACCGGGGAGCTGTTTTTT
D gene: TRBD1; V gene: TRBV6-1; J gene: TRBJ1-4; clone size: few; CDR3 protein: CASSEAGGQGYEKLFF; CDR3 DNA: TGTGCCAGCAGTGAAGCCGGGGGACAGGGCTATGAAAAACTGTTTTTT
D gene: TRBD2; V gene: TRBV18; J gene: TRBJ2-7; clone size: .; CDR3 protein: CASSPAGTSGNREQYF; CDR3 DNA: TGTGCCAGCTCACCCGCCGGGACTAGCGGGAACCGCGAGCAGTACTTC
D gene: TRBD2; V gene: TRBV7-3; J gene: TRBJ2-1; clone size: few; CDR3 protein: CASSLTAGASYNEQFF; CDR3 DNA: TGTGCCAGCAGCCTAACAGCGGGAGCCTCCTACAATGAGCAGTTCTTC
D gene: .; V gene: TRBV4-2; J gene: TRBJ2-2; clone size: .; CDR3 protein: CASSQEEYTGELFF; CDR3 DNA: TGTGCCAGCAGCCAAGAGGAGTACACCGGGGAGCTGTTTTTT
D gene: .; V gene: TRBV2; J gene: TRBJ2-1; clone size: many; CDR3 protein: CASSEGPLDNEQFF; CDR3 DNA: TGTGCCAGCAGTGAAGGTCCACTTGACAATGAGCAGTTCTTC
D gene: .; V gene: TRBV20-1; J gene: TRBJ2-3; clone size: .; CDR3 protein: CSAPTELGTDTQYF; CDR3 DNA: TGCAGTGCCCCGACTGAACTGGGCACAGATACGCAGTATTTT
D gene: .; V gene: TRBV4-1; J gene: TRBJ1-2; clone size: many; CDR3 protein: CASSQDSLLGYTF; CDR3 DNA: TGCGCCAGCAGCCAAGACTCCCTTCTTGGCTACACCTTC
D gene: .; V gene: TRBV7-9; J gene: TRBJ1-5; clone size: many; CDR3 protein: CASSLRGYQPQHF; CDR3 DNA: TGTGCCAGCAGCTTAAGGGGGTATCAGCCCCAGCATTTT
D gene: TRBD2; V gene: TRBV28; J gene: TRBJ2-7; clone size: many; CDR3 protein: CASSLLIPQVLAGATYEQYF; CDR3 DNA: TGTGCCAGCAGTTTATTAATCCCGCAAGTACTAGCGGGAGCAACCTACGAGCAGTACTTC
D gene: TRBD2; V gene: TRBV20-1; J gene: TRBJ2-2; clone size: .; CDR3 protein: CSAHPLAEYGTGELFF; CDR3 DNA: TGCAGTGCACACCCACTAGCGGAGTACGGCACCGGGGAGCTGTTTTTT
D gene: .; V gene: TRBV24-1; J gene: TRBJ2-1; clone size: many; CDR3 protein: CATSLGGSSYNEQFF; CDR3 DNA: TGTGCCACCAGTTTAGGAGGTAGCTCCTACAATGAGCAGTTCTTC
D gene: .; V gene: TRBV15; J gene: TRBJ2-2; clone size: many; CDR3 protein: CATSRDAGTAGELFF; CDR3 DNA: TGTGCCACCAGCAGAGATGCGGGGACGGCCGGGGAGCTGTTTTTT
D gene: TRBD1; V gene: TRBV5-1; J gene: TRBJ1-1; clone size: many; CDR3 protein: CASSRGQGNTEAFF; CDR3 DNA: TGCGCCAGCAGCAGGGGACAGGGGAACACTGAAGCTTTCTTT
D gene: .; V gene: TRBV20-1; J gene: TRBJ1-2; clone size: many; CDR3 protein: CSARDRGNYGYTF; CDR3 DNA: TGCAGTGCTAGAGATAGGGGAAACTATGGCTACACCTTC
D gene: TRBD1; V gene: TRBV5-1; J gene: TRBJ2-3; clone size: few; CDR3 protein: CASSGPTGGTDTQYF; CDR3 DNA: TGCGCCAGCAGCGGTCCGACAGGGGGTACAGATACGCAGTATTTT
D gene: .; V gene: TRBV5-1; J gene: TRBJ2-1; clone size: many; CDR3 protein: CASSLAGGDYNEQFF; CDR3 DNA: TGCGCCAGCAGCTTGGCCGGCGGGGATTACAATGAGCAGTTCTTC
D gene: .; V gene: TRBV6-4; J gene: TRBJ1-6; clone size: few; CDR3 protein: CASSYKGMDSPLHF; CDR3 DNA: TGTGCCAGCAGCTACAAGGGGATGGATTCACCCCTCCACTTT
D gene: .; V gene: TRBV11-2; J gene: TRBJ1-1; clone size: few; CDR3 protein: CASSWENTEAFF; CDR3 DNA: TGTGCCAGCAGCTGGGAGAACACTGAAGCTTTCTTT
D gene: TRBD2; V gene: TRBV10-1; J gene: TRBJ2-2; clone size: .; CDR3 protein: CASSDPSGGFTGELFF; CDR3 DNA: TGCGCCAGCAGTGACCCTAGCGGGGGGTTCACCGGGGAGCTGTTTTTT
D gene: .; V gene: TRBV6-1; J gene: TRBJ2-1; clone size: once; CDR3 protein: CASSEEVGSKSYNEQFF; CDR3 DNA: TGTGCCAGCAGTGAAGAGGTGGGCTCTAAATCCTACAATGAGCAGTTCTTC
D gene: .; V gene: TRBV2; J gene: TRBJ2-1; clone size: few; CDR3 protein: CASNRIEGEQFF; CDR3 DNA: TGTGCCAGCAACCGCATCGAGGGTGAGCAGTTCTTC
D gene: TRBD2; V gene: TRBV12-3/TRBV12-4; J gene: TRBJ2-1; clone size: many; CDR3 protein: CASSPSSGNRHEQFF; CDR3 DNA: TGTGCCAGCAGCCCTAGTAGCGGGAATCGGCATGAGCAGTTCTTC
D gene: TRBD1; V gene: TRBV5-1; J gene: TRBJ2-5; clone size: .; CDR3 protein: CASSKGQGVETQYF; CDR3 DNA: TGCGCCAGCAGCAAGGGACAGGGAGTAGAGACCCAGTACTTC
D gene: .; V gene: TRBV3-1; J gene: TRBJ2-3; clone size: few; CDR3 protein: CASSQERGVSTDTQYF; CDR3 DNA: TGTGCCAGCAGCCAAGAGAGAGGGGTGAGCACAGATACGCAGTATTTT
D gene: .; V gene: TRBV6-5; J gene: TRBJ1-4; clone size: few; CDR3 protein: CASSYDGFNEKLFF; CDR3 DNA: TGTGCCAGCAGTTACGACGGCTTCAATGAAAAACTGTTTTTT
D gene: TRBD1; V gene: TRBV12-3/TRBV12-4; J gene: TRBJ2-6; clone size: .; CDR3 protein: CASSLAGQIPNVLTF; CDR3 DNA: TGTGCCAGCAGTTTAGCGGGACAGATCCCCAACGTCCTGACTTTC
D gene: TRBD2; V gene: TRBV5-1; J gene: TRBJ2-1; clone size: few; CDR3 protein: CASSGGASGSSYNEQFF; CDR3 DNA: TGCGCCAGCAGCGGAGGGGCCAGCGGGAGTTCCTACAATGAGCAGTTCTTC
D gene: TRBD2; V gene: TRBV14; J gene: TRBJ2-5; clone size: .; CDR3 protein: CASSRLGLAGGLETQYF; CDR3 DNA: TGTGCCAGCAGCCGCCTCGGGCTAGCGGGAGGTCTGGAGACCCAGTACTTC
D gene: .; V gene: TRBV11-2; J gene: TRBJ2-3; clone size: .; CDR3 protein: CASSDLGRSTDTQYF; CDR3 DNA: TGTGCCAGCAGCGACCTCGGCAGGAGCACAGATACGCAGTATTTT
D gene: .; V gene: TRBV18; J gene: TRBJ2-2; clone size: many; CDR3 protein: CASSPQLETGELFF; CDR3 DNA: TGTGCCAGCTCACCACAATTGGAAACCGGGGAGCTGTTTTTT
D gene: .; V gene: TRBV19; J gene: TRBJ2-3; clone size: .; CDR3 protein: CASSNTGGRADTQYF; CDR3 DNA: TGTGCCAGTAGCAACACGGGGGGCAGGGCAGATACGCAGTATTTT
D gene: .; V gene: TRBV12-3/TRBV12-4; J gene: TRBJ2-7; clone size: .; CDR3 protein: CASTQTLYEQYF; CDR3 DNA: TGTGCCAGCACCCAGACCCTATACGAGCAGTACTTC
D gene: .; V gene: TRBV6-1; J gene: TRBJ2-1; clone size: many; CDR3 protein: CASTPVPIYNEQFF; CDR3 DNA: TGTGCCAGCACCCCGGTCCCTATTTACAATGAGCAGTTCTTC
D gene: .; V gene: TRBV18; J gene: TRBJ1-6; clone size: few; CDR3 protein: CASSTGNKGSPLHF; CDR3 DNA: TGTGCCAGCTCAACGGGTAACAAAGGGTCACCCCTCCACTTT
D gene: .; V gene: TRBV29-1; J gene: TRBJ1-1; clone size: many; CDR3 protein: CSVVQNTEAFF; CDR3 DNA: TGCAGCGTTGTCCAGAACACTGAAGCTTTCTTT
D gene: TRBD1; V gene: TRBV3-1; J gene: TRBJ1-2; clone size: few; CDR3 protein: CASSLEEGATYGYTF; CDR3 DNA: TGTGCCAGCAGCCTAGAAGAGGGGGCTACCTATGGCTACACCTTC
D gene: TRBD2; V gene: TRBV24-1; J gene: TRBJ2-1; clone size: few; CDR3 protein: CATSAGLAGLNEQFF; CDR3 DNA: TGTGCCACCAGTGCCGGACTAGCGGGACTCAATGAGCAGTTCTTC